A single sample is the source of the 9 T cell receptor beta chains below, sequenced in a study of molecular identifiers for immune sequencing clone quantification. TCRdb used MiXCR to reprocess the PCR reads, holding one entry per CDR3 protein. The sample shows about half a million distinct CDR3 sequences, about 22% of them seen only once. The sequencing sample was made of naive CD8+ T cells from blood, with Jurkat cell RNA spiked in. Subset reported: FACS-sorted CD8+CD4-CCR7+CD45RA+ naive T cells. These receptors all come from a human donor in good health. Some libraries in this study had Jurkat cell RNA spiked in.

The rearrangement uses TRBV2 and TRBJ2-1, with D uncertain. CDR3 length: 14 residues. The V end lost 0 bases, the J end lost 10 bases, and 13 bases lay between the germline ends. Germline V CDR1 and CDR2: SNHLY, FYNNEI. The CDR3 DNA sequence: TGTGCCAGCAGTGAAGCAGGTGGACCTCAGGAGCAGTTCTTC. Its translation is CASSEAGGPQEQFF.

The genes are TRBV20-1 and TRBJ1-4; D is unresolved. The CDR3 covers 20 residues. The germline gives CDR1 DFQATT, CDR2 SNEGSKA (reference sequence). V was pared by 4 bases and J by 8 bases, with 35 bases between. Here the CDR3 reads CSATNGVGNGVYFTREKLFF. Here the CDR3 DNA reads TGCAGTGCTACAAATGGTGTAGGGAATGGAGTATACTTTACCAGGGAAAAACTGTTTTTT.

For this clonotype: With a much larger clone just one base away, this may be a read error. The CDR3 DNA follows: TGCAGCGGTACCGGGACAGGTGACCACGGGCAGTACTTC. Protein sequence: CSGTGTGDHGQYF. The rearrangement uses TRBV29-1 and TRBJ2-7; 8 bases fit TRBD1. J lost 9 bases, V lost 7 bases, and 14 bases had no gene match. The CDR3 runs 13 residues. From germline, CDR1 is SQVTM and CDR2 ANQGSEA.

This clonotype was observed at least ten times. The chain recombines TRBV14 with TRBJ2-3; D may match TRBD1 or TRBD2 (5 bases each). CDR1 and CDR2 from the germline V gene are SGHDN and FVKESK. V was clipped by 3 bases and J by 6 bases, with 16 bases between them. This CDR3 contains 15 residues. The CDR3 protein is CASSQDGRDVDTQYF. Written as DNA, the CDR3 is TGTGCCAGCAGCCAGGACGGCAGGGACGTGGATACGCAGTATTTT.

This clonotype was detected ten times or more. V is TRBV4-3 and J is TRBJ2-3; no clear D. CDR1 LGHNA and CDR2 YSLEER come from the germline V gene. V was pared by 0 bases and J by 9 bases, with 7 bases between. The CDR3 consists of 12 residues. The CDR3 sequence: CASSQDLVTQYF. For the CDR3, the DNA is TGCGCCAGCAGCCAAGATTTGGTGACGCAGTATTTT.

This CDR3 is CASSEGDSLTGELFF. The CDR3 DNA follows: TGTGCCAGCAGTGAGGGGGACAGCCTCACCGGGGAGCTGTTTTTT. This chain links TRBV6-1 with TRBJ2-2, with 7 bases lining up with TRBD1. The V and J ends lost 3 bases and 4 bases, in that order; junction bases with no gene match: 5. The length of the CDR3 is 15 residues. Germline V gives CDR1 MNHNS, CDR2 SASEGT.

This clonotype was seen repeatedly, ten times or more. The V and J genes are TRBV7-9 and TRBJ2-7, with unresolved D. The germline V gene encodes CDR1 SEHNR and CDR2 FQNEAQ (reference sequence). The ends were cut back, 5 bases at V and 5 bases at J, with 7 bases in the middle. The CDR3 contains 11 residues. The DNA of the CDR3 is TGTGCCAGCAGCCCCCAGGACGAGCAGTACTTC. This translates into CASSPQDEQYF.

This clonotype was detected a few times. The chain joins TRBV12-3 or TRBV12-4 to TRBJ2-2, with 8 bases that match TRBD1. The CDR3 has 14 amino acids. Trimming removed 3 bases from V and 5 bases from J; junction bases left unmatched: 2. The CDR3 is CASSFQGATGELFF. The CDR3 DNA reads TGTGCCAGCAGTTTTCAGGGGGCAACCGGGGAGCTGTTTTTT.

This clonotype showed up just once. A much larger clone differs from this one at a single base, so this may be a read error. This chain connects TRBV29-1 to TRBJ1-3; 7 nucleotides agree with TRBD1. This CDR3 contains 13 residues. Trimming removed 5 bases from V and 4 bases from J; junction bases left unmatched: 5. Germline V gene sequence: CDR1 SQVTM, CDR2 ANQGSEA. CDR3 amino acids: CSVMGQSGNTIYF. The CDR3 DNA sequence: TGCAGCGTTATGGGACAGTCAGGAAACACCATATATTTT.